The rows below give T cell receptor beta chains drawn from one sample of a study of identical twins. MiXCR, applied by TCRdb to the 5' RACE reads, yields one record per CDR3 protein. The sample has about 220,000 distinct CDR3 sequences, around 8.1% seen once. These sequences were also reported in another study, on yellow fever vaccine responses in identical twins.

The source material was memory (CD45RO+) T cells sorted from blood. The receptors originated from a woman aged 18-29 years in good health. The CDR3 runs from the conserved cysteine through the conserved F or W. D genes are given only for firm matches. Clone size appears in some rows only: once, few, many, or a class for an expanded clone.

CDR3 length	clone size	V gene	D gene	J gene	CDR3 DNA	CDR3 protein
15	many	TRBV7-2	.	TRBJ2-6	TGTGCCAGCAGCTTCGCAGGTTCTGGGGCCAACGTCCTGACTTTC	CASSFAGSGANVLTF
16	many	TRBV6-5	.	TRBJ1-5	TGTGCCAGCAGTTACGGGGGGACTCTTAGCAATCAGCCCCAGCATTTT	CASSYGGTLSNQPQHF
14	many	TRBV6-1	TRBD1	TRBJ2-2	TGTGCCAGCAGAATCCAGGGGGACACCGGGGAGCTGTTTTTT	CASRIQGDTGELFF
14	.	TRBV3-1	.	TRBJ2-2	TGTGCCAGCAGCCAAGACGGGTGGCCCGGGGAGCTGTTTTTT	CASSQDGWPGELFF
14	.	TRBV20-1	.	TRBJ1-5	TGCAGTGCTAGTGACGGGGCAGGCAATCAGCCCCAGCATTTT	CSASDGAGNQPQHF
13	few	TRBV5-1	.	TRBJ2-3	TGCGCCAGCAGCTTGGACCGGATAACCACGCAGTATTTT	CASSLDRITTQYF
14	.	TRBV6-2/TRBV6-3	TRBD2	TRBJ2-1	TGTGCCAGCAGTGCGGTTGGCGGGAGCGATGAGCAGTTCTTC	CASSAVGGSDEQFF
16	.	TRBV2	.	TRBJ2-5	TGTGCCAGCAGTGAAGGCAGGGGGGGCATCTGGGAGACCCAGTACTTC	CASSEGRGGIWETQYF
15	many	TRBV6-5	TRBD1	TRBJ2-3	TGTGCCAGCAGTTTCTCCGGGACAGGGGCAGATACGCAGTATTTT	CASSFSGTGADTQYF
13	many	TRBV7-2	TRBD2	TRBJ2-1	TGTGCCAGCAGCTGGACTAGTCGCGGTGAGCAGTTCTTC	CASSWTSRGEQFF
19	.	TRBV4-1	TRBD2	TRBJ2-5	TGCGCCAGCAGCCAAGATCTCGAGGCTAGCGGGAGGGAGCGCGAGACCCAGTACTTC	CASSQDLEASGRERETQYF
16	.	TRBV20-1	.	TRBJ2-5	TGCAGTGCTAGAGATATAGGGCGTCCCTCGGCAGAGACCCAGTACTTC	CSARDIGRPSAETQYF
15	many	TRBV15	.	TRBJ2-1	TGTGCCACCAGCAGAGTAATCATCGGGTACAATGAGCAGTTCTTC	CATSRVIIGYNEQFF